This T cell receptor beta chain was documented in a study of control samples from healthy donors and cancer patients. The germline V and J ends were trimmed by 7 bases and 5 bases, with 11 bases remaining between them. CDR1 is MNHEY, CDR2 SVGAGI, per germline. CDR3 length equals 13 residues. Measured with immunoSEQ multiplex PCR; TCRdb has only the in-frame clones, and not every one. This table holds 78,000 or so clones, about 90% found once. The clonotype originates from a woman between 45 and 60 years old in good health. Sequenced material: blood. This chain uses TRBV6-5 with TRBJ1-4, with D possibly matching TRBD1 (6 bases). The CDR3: CASMRGGNEKLFF. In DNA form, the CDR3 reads TGTGCCAGCATGAGGGGGGGAAATGAAAAACTGTTTTTT.